Listed below are T cell receptor beta chains from one sample, sequenced in a study of early T cells in non-severe SARS-CoV-2 infection. One entry per CDR3 protein, called by TCRdb with MiXCR from the 5' RACE reads. Here the sample spans tens of thousands of distinct CDR3 sequences, about 13% being singletons. The sample was whole blood. These receptors were obtained from an adult who was a healthcare worker with PCR-confirmed SARS-CoV-2 infection or an uninfected control (not recorded which). Each CDR3 is given with its conserved first and last residue. A D gene is named only where the DNA matches it firmly. For some rows the clone size is stated as once, few or many, or as a class when expanded; others skip it.

CDR3aa: CASSAGTSGNSYNEQFF; CDR3nt: TGTGCCAGCAGCGCCGGGACTAGCGGGAACTCCTACAATGAGCAGTTCTTC; len: 17; d_gene: TRBD2; abundance: few; v_gene: TRBV11-3; j_gene: TRBJ2-1
CDR3aa: CASSLRAENTEAFF; CDR3nt: TGCGCCAGCAGCTTGAGGGCAGAGAACACTGAAGCTTTCTTT; len: 14; d_gene: .; abundance: few; v_gene: TRBV5-1; j_gene: TRBJ1-1
CDR3aa: CASSLEGLDTEAFF; CDR3nt: TGTGCCAGCAGCTTGGAAGGGTTGGACACTGAAGCTTTCTTT; len: 14; d_gene: .; abundance: many; v_gene: TRBV5-5; j_gene: TRBJ1-1
CDR3aa: CASSQVSSYNSPLHF; CDR3nt: TGTGCCAGCAGCCAAGTTAGCTCCTATAATTCACCCCTCCACTTT; len: 15; d_gene: .; abundance: .; v_gene: TRBV3-1; j_gene: TRBJ1-6
CDR3aa: CASSFSGQGYNEQFF; CDR3nt: TGCGCCAGCAGCTTCTCGGGACAGGGGTACAATGAGCAGTTCTTC; len: 15; d_gene: TRBD1; abundance: many; v_gene: TRBV5-1; j_gene: TRBJ2-1
CDR3aa: CASSQQSGEETQYF; CDR3nt: TGTGCCAGCAGCCAACAGTCGGGGGAAGAGACCCAGTACTTC; len: 14; d_gene: .; abundance: many; v_gene: TRBV3-1; j_gene: TRBJ2-5
CDR3aa: CASSALAPRGSDTQYF; CDR3nt: TGTGCCAGCAGCGCACTAGCACCGAGGGGGTCAGATACGCAGTATTTT; len: 16; d_gene: .; abundance: few; v_gene: TRBV13; j_gene: TRBJ2-3
CDR3aa: CATSTRTGAGEKLFF; CDR3nt: TGTGCCACCAGCACCCGGACAGGGGCCGGTGAAAAACTGTTTTTT; len: 15; d_gene: TRBD1; abundance: few; v_gene: TRBV15; j_gene: TRBJ1-4
CDR3aa: CAIRGWRDEQFF; CDR3nt: TGTGCCATCAGGGGGTGGCGGGATGAGCAGTTCTTC; len: 12; d_gene: .; abundance: .; v_gene: TRBV10-3; j_gene: TRBJ2-1
CDR3aa: CASSFTSGNADTQYF; CDR3nt: TGTGCCAGCAGCTTTACTAGCGGGAACGCAGATACGCAGTATTTT; len: 15; d_gene: TRBD2; abundance: few; v_gene: TRBV7-9; j_gene: TRBJ2-3
CDR3aa: CASSQEGGLEYEQYF; CDR3nt: TGTGCCAGCAGCCAAGAAGGGGGACTAGAGTACGAGCAGTACTTC; len: 15; d_gene: TRBD2; abundance: .; v_gene: TRBV4-2; j_gene: TRBJ2-7
CDR3aa: CASSNGQGGTYNEQFF; CDR3nt: TGCGCCAGCAGCAACGGACAGGGAGGGACCTACAATGAGCAGTTCTTC; len: 16; d_gene: .; abundance: many; v_gene: TRBV5-1; j_gene: TRBJ2-1
CDR3aa: CSARDESRGLGETQYF; CDR3nt: TGCAGTGCTAGAGATGAGTCGCGGGGCCTGGGGGAGACCCAGTACTTC; len: 16; d_gene: .; abundance: few; v_gene: TRBV20-1; j_gene: TRBJ2-5
CDR3aa: CASITSRTGDSYEQYF; CDR3nt: TGTGCCAGCATCACGAGTAGGACAGGGGATTCCTACGAGCAGTACTTC; len: 16; d_gene: TRBD1; abundance: few; v_gene: TRBV3-1; j_gene: TRBJ2-7
CDR3aa: CASSPYRGGSGSDEQFF; CDR3nt: TGTGCCAGCAGCCCTTATCGGGGCGGGAGCGGTTCTGATGAGCAGTTCTTC; len: 17; d_gene: TRBD2; abundance: many; v_gene: TRBV7-8; j_gene: TRBJ2-1
CDR3aa: CASSAGGLAIFETQYF; CDR3nt: TGTGCCAGCAGCGCGGGGGGACTAGCTATATTTGAGACCCAGTACTTC; len: 16; d_gene: TRBD2; abundance: few; v_gene: TRBV9; j_gene: TRBJ2-5
CDR3aa: CASSPSPGTSGAYEQYF; CDR3nt: TGTGCCAGCAGTCCAAGCCCGGGGACTAGCGGGGCCTACGAGCAGTACTTC; len: 17; d_gene: TRBD2; abundance: .; v_gene: TRBV12-3/TRBV12-4; j_gene: TRBJ2-7
CDR3aa: CASSYSRTSDGVRNQPQHF; CDR3nt: TGTGCCAGCAGTTACTCGAGGACTTCGGATGGAGTGCGCAATCAGCCCCAGCATTTT; len: 19; d_gene: .; abundance: few; v_gene: TRBV6-2/TRBV6-3; j_gene: TRBJ1-5
CDR3aa: CASSRGGSTDTQYF; CDR3nt: TGTGCCAGCTCGCGGGGGGGAAGCACAGATACGCAGTATTTT; len: 14; d_gene: TRBD2; abundance: many; v_gene: TRBV7-3; j_gene: TRBJ2-3
CDR3aa: CASSRLPGKGGYTF; CDR3nt: TGTGCCAGCAGCCGATTACCTGGGAAAGGTGGCTACACCTTC; len: 14; d_gene: .; abundance: many; v_gene: TRBV3-1; j_gene: TRBJ1-2
CDR3aa: CSVVEGMNTEAFF; CDR3nt: TGCAGCGTTGTTGAGGGGATGAACACTGAAGCTTTCTTT; len: 13; d_gene: .; abundance: .; v_gene: TRBV29-1; j_gene: TRBJ1-1
CDR3aa: CASSSLAGARNEQFF; CDR3nt: TGTGCCAGCAGCTCTCTAGCGGGAGCAAGGAATGAGCAGTTCTTC; len: 15; d_gene: TRBD2; abundance: many; v_gene: TRBV14; j_gene: TRBJ2-1
CDR3aa: CASSLAGTDNEQFF; CDR3nt: TGTGCCAGCAGCCTCGCCGGGACAGACAATGAGCAGTTCTTC; len: 14; d_gene: TRBD1; abundance: few; v_gene: TRBV7-2; j_gene: TRBJ2-1
CDR3aa: CASSLRLAENTGELFF; CDR3nt: TGTGCCAGCAGCTTAAGGCTAGCGGAGAACACCGGGGAGCTGTTTTTT; len: 16; d_gene: TRBD2; abundance: .; v_gene: TRBV7-8; j_gene: TRBJ2-2
CDR3aa: CSVGTGTGELFF; CDR3nt: TGCAGCGTGGGGACAGGTACCGGGGAGCTGTTTTTT; len: 12; d_gene: TRBD1; abundance: .; v_gene: TRBV29-1; j_gene: TRBJ2-2
CDR3aa: CASTGQASRGEKLFF; CDR3nt: TGTGCCAGCACCGGACAGGCCTCACGAGGTGAAAAACTGTTTTTT; len: 15; d_gene: TRBD1; abundance: .; v_gene: TRBV6-1; j_gene: TRBJ1-4
CDR3aa: CASSLLLAGGVSSYNEQFF; CDR3nt: TGCGCCAGCAGCTTACTACTAGCGGGGGGCGTCAGCTCCTACAATGAGCAGTTCTTC; len: 19; d_gene: TRBD2; abundance: many; v_gene: TRBV5-1; j_gene: TRBJ2-1
CDR3aa: CASSSGTGPYEQYF; CDR3nt: TGTGCCAGCAGTTCCGGGACAGGTCCCTACGAGCAGTACTTC; len: 14; d_gene: TRBD1; abundance: .; v_gene: TRBV6-5; j_gene: TRBJ2-7
CDR3aa: CASSQDRNQPQHF; CDR3nt: TGCGCCAGCAGCCAAGATAGGAATCAGCCCCAGCATTTT; len: 13; d_gene: .; abundance: few; v_gene: TRBV4-1; j_gene: TRBJ1-5
CDR3aa: CASSSGQGQFEKLFF; CDR3nt: TGTGCCAGCAGCTCGGGACAGGGACAGTTTGAAAAACTGTTTTTT; len: 15; d_gene: TRBD1; abundance: few; v_gene: TRBV7-9; j_gene: TRBJ1-4